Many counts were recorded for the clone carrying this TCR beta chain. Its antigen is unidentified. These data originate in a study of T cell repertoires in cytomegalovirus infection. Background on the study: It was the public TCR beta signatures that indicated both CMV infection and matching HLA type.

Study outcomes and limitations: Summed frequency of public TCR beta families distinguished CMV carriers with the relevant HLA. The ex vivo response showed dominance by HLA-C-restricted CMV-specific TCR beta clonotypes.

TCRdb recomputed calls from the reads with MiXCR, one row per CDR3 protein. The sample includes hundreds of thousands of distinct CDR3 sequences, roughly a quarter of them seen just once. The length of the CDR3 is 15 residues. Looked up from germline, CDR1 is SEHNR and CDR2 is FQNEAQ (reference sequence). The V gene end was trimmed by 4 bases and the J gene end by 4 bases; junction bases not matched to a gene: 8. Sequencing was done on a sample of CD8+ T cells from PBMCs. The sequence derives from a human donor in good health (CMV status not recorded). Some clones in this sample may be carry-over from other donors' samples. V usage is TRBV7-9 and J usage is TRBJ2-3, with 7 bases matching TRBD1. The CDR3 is CASSSDRERSDTQYF. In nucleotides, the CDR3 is TGTGCCAGCAGCTCCGACAGGGAGCGGTCAGATACGCAGTATTTT. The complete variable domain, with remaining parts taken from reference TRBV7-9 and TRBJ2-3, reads DTGVSQNPRHKITKRGQNVTFRCDPISEHNRLYWYRQTLGQGPEFLTYFQNEAQLEKSRLLSDRFSAERPKGSFSTLEIQRTEQGDSAMYLCASSSDRERSDTQYFGPGTRLTVL.